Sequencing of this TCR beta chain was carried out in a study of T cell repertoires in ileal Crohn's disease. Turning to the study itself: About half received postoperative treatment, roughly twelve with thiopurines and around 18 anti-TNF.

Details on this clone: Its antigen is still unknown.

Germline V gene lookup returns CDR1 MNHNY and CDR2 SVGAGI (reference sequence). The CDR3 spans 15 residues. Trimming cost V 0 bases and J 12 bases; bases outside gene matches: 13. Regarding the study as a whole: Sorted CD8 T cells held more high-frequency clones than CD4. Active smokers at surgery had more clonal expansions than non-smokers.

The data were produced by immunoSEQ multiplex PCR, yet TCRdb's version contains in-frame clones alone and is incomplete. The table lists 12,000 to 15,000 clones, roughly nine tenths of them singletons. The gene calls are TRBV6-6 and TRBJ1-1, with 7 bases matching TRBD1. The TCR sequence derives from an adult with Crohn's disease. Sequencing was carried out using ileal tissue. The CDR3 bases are TGTGCCAGCAGTTACTCGAGAGGGGGCGCGGACTTGCCTTTCTTT. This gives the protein CASSYSRGGADLPFF.